This TCR beta chain comes out of a study of monozygotic twins with inflammatory bowel disease. Note on this clonotype: The antigen remains unidentified.

CDR3 length: 16 residues. Germline V CDR1 and CDR2: SGHRS, YFSETQ. TCRdb reanalyzed the 5' RACE reads and collapses them to one entry per CDR3 protein, without DNA. The sample totals about 440,000 distinct CDR3 sequences; its top ten clones hold about 2.3%. Study outcomes and limitations: No distinction between different T cell subtypes was possible. Ultimately, a single strong signal or clonotype associated with IBD was not supported.

This sequence was found in a human donor with ulcerative colitis or Crohn's disease, or a healthy co-twin of an affected twin (not recorded which). The rearrangement links TRBV5-1 to TRBJ2-3; TCRdb picks TRBD1, but there is no DNA to check that call. Sequencing was done on a sample of blood. The CDR3 loop reads CASSLGPGGAPDTQYF.